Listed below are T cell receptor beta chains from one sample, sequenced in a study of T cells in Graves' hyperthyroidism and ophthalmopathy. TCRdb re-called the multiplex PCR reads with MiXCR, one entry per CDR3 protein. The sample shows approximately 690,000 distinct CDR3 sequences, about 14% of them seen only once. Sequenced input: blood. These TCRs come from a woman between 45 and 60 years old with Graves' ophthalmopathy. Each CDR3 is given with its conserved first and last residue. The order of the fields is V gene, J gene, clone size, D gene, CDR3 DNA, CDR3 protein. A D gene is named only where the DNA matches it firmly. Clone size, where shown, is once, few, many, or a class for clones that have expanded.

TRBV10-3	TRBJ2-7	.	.	TGTGCCATCAGTGACCTCGGGCGCGGAAGCCACCTAAATGAGCAGTACTTC	CAISDLGRGSHLNEQYF
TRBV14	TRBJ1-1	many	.	TGTGCCAGCAGCCTAATTCGTCTGGGGCGAGGTGGCACTGAAGCTTTCTTT	CASSLIRLGRGGTEAFF
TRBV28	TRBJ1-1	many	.	TGTACCAGCAGTTGGAACATCTTGAACACTGAAGCTTTCTTT	CTSSWNILNTEAFF
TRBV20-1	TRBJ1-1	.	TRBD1	TGCAGTGCTTCCACACCAGGGGGAGCTTTCTTT	CSASTPGGAFF
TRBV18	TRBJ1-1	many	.	TGTGCCAGCGGGAATGACAGGAGTTCTGAAGCTTTCTTT	CASGNDRSSEAFF
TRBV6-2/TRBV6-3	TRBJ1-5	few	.	TGTGCCAGCAGTTACCTACGGGGGGCGCGTAGCAATCAGCCCCAGCATTTT	CASSYLRGARSNQPQHF
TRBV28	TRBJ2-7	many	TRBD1	TGTGCCACCAAATCCGGGACAGCTTACGAGCAGTACTTC	CATKSGTAYEQYF
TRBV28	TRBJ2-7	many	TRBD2	TGTGCCAGCAGCTCCCCGGGAAGCGGGAGCGGGATAGAGCAGTACTTC	CASSSPGSGSGIEQYF
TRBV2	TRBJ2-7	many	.	TGTGCCAGCAGTACGGACATCAACGAGCAGTACTTC	CASSTDINEQYF
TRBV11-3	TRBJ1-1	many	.	TGTGCCAGCAGCTTCGGGACGGCAGAAGCTTTCTTT	CASSFGTAEAFF
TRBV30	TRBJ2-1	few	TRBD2	TGTGCCTGGAGCGTTACTAGCGGGGCCAATGAGCAGTTCTTC	CAWSVTSGANEQFF
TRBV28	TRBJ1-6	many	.	TGTGCCAGCAGTACCTCGGGGAGGGTCTTCGGTTCACCCCTCCACTTT	CASSTSGRVFGSPLHF
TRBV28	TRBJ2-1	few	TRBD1	TGTGCCAGCAGAACCGGGACAGGGGGCGCCCAGTTCTTC	CASRTGTGGAQFF
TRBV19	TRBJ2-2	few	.	TGTGCCAGTAGTACGGCTACGCTACTACTGACCGGGGAGCTGTTTTTT	CASSTATLLLTGELFF
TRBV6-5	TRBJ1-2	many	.	TGTGCCAGCAGTTACCGCCAGTCTAACTATGGCTACACCTTC	CASSYRQSNYGYTF
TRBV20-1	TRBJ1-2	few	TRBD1	TGCAGTTCAAAATCGGGACAGGGCGACCACTATGGCTACACCTTC	CSSKSGQGDHYGYTF
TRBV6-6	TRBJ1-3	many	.	TGTGCCAGCAGTTACGAAGTTGCTGGAAACACCATATATTTT	CASSYEVAGNTIYF
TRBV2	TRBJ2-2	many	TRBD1	TGTGCCAGCAGACAGGACAGGGGAGGGGCCGGGGAGCTGTTTTTT	CASRQDRGGAGELFF
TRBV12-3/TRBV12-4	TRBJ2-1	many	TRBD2	TGTGCCAGCAGTACCAGACTAGCGGGGTACAATGAGCAGTTCTTC	CASSTRLAGYNEQFF
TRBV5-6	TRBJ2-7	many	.	TGTGCCAGCAGCTACGACAGCGAGCAGTACTTC	CASSYDSEQYF
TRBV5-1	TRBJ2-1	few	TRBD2	TGCGCCAGCAGCCCCACTAGCGCCTCCTACAATGAGCAGTTCTTC	CASSPTSASYNEQFF
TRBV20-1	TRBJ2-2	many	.	TGCAGCGCGCTCGGGGACACCGGGGAGCTGTTTTTT	CSALGDTGELFF
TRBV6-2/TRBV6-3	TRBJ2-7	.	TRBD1	TGTGCCAGCAGCCTAACGACAGGGGGGGTCTACGAGCAGTACTTC	CASSLTTGGVYEQYF
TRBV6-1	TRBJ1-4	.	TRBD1	TGTGCCAGCAGTGACCCGCGCAGGGGGCAAACTAATGAAAAACTGTTTTTT	CASSDPRRGQTNEKLFF
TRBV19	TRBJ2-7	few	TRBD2	TGTGCCAGTAGTATAGGTAGCGGGAGTTTCGACGAGCAGTACTTC	CASSIGSGSFDEQYF
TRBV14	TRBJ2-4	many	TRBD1	TGTGCCAGCAGCCAAGATGGGACAGTTTTAGCCAAAAACATTCAGTACTTC	CASSQDGTVLAKNIQYF
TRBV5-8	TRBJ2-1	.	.	TGTGCCAGCAGCTTTAAACTACTTGAACCGTTCTTC	CASSFKLLEPFF
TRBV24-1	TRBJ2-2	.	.	TGTGCCACCAGTGATTTGGGGCCGGGAAAAAATCCGACATACACCGGGGAGCTGTTTTTT	CATSDLGPGKNPTYTGELFF
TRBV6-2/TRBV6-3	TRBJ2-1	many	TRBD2	TGTGCCAGCAGTCTAGGGCCTAGCGGGGTTACCTACAATGAGCAGTTCTTC	CASSLGPSGVTYNEQFF
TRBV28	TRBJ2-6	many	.	TGTGCCAGCAGTGTATTGAGGCTCCGAAATGATGGCCTCTCTGGGGCCAACGTCCTGACTTTC	CASSVLRLRNDGLSGANVLTF
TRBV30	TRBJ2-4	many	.	TGTGCCTGGAGGCCGAGACAACTCCTGGCTCAGGGAAACATTCAGTACTTC	CAWRPRQLLAQGNIQYF
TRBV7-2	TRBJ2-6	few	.	TGTGCCAGCAGCTTACGGGGCAACCGATTCTCTGGGGCCAACGTCCTGACTTTC	CASSLRGNRFSGANVLTF
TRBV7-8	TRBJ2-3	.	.	TGTGCCAGCAGCCTCCGGGACTCAGAATCCGATACGCAGTATTTT	CASSLRDSESDTQYF
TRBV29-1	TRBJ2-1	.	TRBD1	TGCAGCGTAGGACAGGGGAACAATGAGCAGTTCTTC	CSVGQGNNEQFF
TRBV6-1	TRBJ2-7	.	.	TGTGCCAGCATCCGAGCGGGTCCCTCCTACGAGCAGTACTTC	CASIRAGPSYEQYF
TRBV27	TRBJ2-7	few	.	TGTGCCAGCCGTTCACTAGCTTACGAGCAGTACTTC	CASRSLAYEQYF
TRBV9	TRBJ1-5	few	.	TGTGCCAGCAGCGTGTCGGATTATAGCAATCAGCCCCAGCATTTT	CASSVSDYSNQPQHF
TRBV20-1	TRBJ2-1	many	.	TGCAGTGCTAGACAGGGTAGCTCCTACAATGAGCAGTTCTTC	CSARQGSSYNEQFF
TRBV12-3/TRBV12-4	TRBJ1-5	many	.	TGTGCCAGCAGGAAAACAGGTCCGGGCAATCAGCCCCAGCATTTT	CASRKTGPGNQPQHF
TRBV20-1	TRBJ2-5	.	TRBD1	TGCAGTGCTCTGGACAGGGGAGGCGAGACCCAGTACTTC	CSALDRGGETQYF
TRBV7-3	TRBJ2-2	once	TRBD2	TGTGCCAGCAGCGGTAGACTAGCGGGAGTAGGGGGGGAGCTGTTTTTT	CASSGRLAGVGGELFF
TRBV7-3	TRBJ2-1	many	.	TGTGCCAGCAGCCCCTCGACACCGAGCTCCTACAATGAGCAGTTCTTC	CASSPSTPSSYNEQFF
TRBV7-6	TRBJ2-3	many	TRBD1	TGTGCCAGCAGCTTGTCGACAGGGGGTGCAGATACGCAGTATTTT	CASSLSTGGADTQYF
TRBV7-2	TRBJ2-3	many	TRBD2	TGTGCCAGCAGCCGGACTAGCGGGAGGCTTACACGCACAGATACGCAGTATTTT	CASSRTSGRLTRTDTQYF
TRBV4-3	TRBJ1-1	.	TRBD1	TGCGCCAGCAGCCCTGACAGGGGGGGCATGAACACTGAAGCTTTCTTT	CASSPDRGGMNTEAFF
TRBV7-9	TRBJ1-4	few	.	TGTGCCAGCAGCTTCCCAGGGCAGGGGAATGAAAAACTGTTTTTT	CASSFPGQGNEKLFF
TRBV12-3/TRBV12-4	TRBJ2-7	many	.	TGTGCCAGCAGTCCGGCAGGGAACTACGAGCAGTACTTC	CASSPAGNYEQYF
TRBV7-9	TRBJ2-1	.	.	TGTGCCAGCAGCTTAAATCTCCAGCTAAATGAGCAGTTCTTC	CASSLNLQLNEQFF
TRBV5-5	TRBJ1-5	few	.	TGTGCCAGCAGCTCGGCTCAGGGTATCGGTCAGCCCCAGCATTTT	CASSSAQGIGQPQHF